This T cell receptor (beta chain) emerged from a study of patients and donors after allogeneic stem cell transplantation. Trimming cost V 3 bases and J 4 bases; bases outside gene matches: 12. The CDR3 spans 17 residues. Germline V lookup: CDR1 DFQATT, CDR2 SNEGSKA (reference sequence). TCRdb itself ran the RT-PCR reads through MiXCR, one entry per CDR3 protein. The sample has 900,000 to 1,000,000 distinct CDR3 sequences, about a sixth seen once. The chain links TRBV20-1 to TRBJ1-2; 12 nucleotides agree with TRBD1. Sequenced: blood, either unsorted or a sorted T cell fraction (not recorded which). The sequence was obtained from a human donor who was either an allogeneic HSCT recipient or a stem cell or donor lymphocyte infusion donor (not recorded which). It is not recorded whose cells these are; they may come from a transplant donor. CDR3: CSASPTGQGARPYGYTF. As DNA, the CDR3 is TGCAGTGCTAGTCCGACGGGACAGGGGGCGCGACCCTATGGCTACACCTTC.